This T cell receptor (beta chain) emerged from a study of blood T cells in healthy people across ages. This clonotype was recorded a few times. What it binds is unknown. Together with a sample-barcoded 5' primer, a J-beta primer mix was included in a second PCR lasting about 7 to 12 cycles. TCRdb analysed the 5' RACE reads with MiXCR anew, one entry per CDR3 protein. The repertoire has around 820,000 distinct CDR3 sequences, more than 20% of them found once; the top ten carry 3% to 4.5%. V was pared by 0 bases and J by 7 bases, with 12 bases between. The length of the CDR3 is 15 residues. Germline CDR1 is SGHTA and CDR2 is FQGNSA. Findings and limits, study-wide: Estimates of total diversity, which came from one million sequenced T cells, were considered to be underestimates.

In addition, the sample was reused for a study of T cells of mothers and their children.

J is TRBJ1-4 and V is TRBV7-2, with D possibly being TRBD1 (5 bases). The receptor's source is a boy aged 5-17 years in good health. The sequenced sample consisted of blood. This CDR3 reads CASSLAKGRGEKLFF. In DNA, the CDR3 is TGTGCCAGCAGCTTAGCAAAAGGGAGGGGTGAAAAACTGTTTTTT.